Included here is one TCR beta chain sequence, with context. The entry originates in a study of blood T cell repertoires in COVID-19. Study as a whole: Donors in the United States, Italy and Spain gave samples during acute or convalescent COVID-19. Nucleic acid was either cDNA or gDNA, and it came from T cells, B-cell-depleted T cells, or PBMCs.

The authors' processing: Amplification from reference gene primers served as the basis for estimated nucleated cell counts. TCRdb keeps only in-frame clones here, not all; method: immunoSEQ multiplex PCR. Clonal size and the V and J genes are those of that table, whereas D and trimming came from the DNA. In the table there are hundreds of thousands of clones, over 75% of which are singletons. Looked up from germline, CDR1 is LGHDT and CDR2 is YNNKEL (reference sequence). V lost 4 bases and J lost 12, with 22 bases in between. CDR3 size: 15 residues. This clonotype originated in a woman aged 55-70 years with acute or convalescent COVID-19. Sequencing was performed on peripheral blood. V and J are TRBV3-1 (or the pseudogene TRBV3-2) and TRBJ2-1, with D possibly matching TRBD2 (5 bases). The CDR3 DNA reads TGTGCCAGCAGCCCCCGTCGGACTCTAGCACCTGGGCAGTTCTTC. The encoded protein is CASSPRRTLAPGQFF.